This T cell receptor beta chain was recovered during a study of blood T cell repertoires in COVID-19. Study at large: COVID-19 samples, acute and convalescent, were from the United States, Italy and Spain. T cells, B-cell-depleted T cells, or PBMCs supplied cDNA or gDNA.

Germline V gives CDR1 LGHDT, CDR2 YNNKEL (reference sequence). CDR3 size: 12 residues. V lost 1 base and J lost 6, with 6 bases in between. Original handling: Amplification with reference gene primers provided the estimates of nucleated cell counts. Generated by immunoSEQ multiplex PCR, the TCRdb table keeps only in-frame clones and is missing some. V, J and clone size reflect that table, while D and trimming were determined from the DNA. The table lists about 130,000 clones, roughly 69% of them singletons. This TCR was recovered from a woman in her 70s with acute or convalescent COVID-19. Sequencing input: peripheral blood. The chain links TRBV3-1 (or the pseudogene TRBV3-2) to TRBJ1-1, with D possibly TRBD1 on 6 matching bases. The CDR3 DNA reads as TGTGCCAGCAGCCAAGGGACAGCTGAAGCTTTCTTT. Amino acids: CASSQGTAEAFF.